Below are 17 T cell receptor beta chains sequenced from a single sample in a study of T cells after yellow fever vaccination. A single record per CDR3 protein comes from TCRdb applying MiXCR to the 5' RACE reads. The sample lists under 700,000 distinct CDR3 sequences; about 17% were seen once. The sequences come from PBMCs, collected roughly 5 days after the first yellow fever vaccination. These receptors were collected from a man aged 18 to 29 who received the YFV17D yellow fever vaccine.

This clonotype was picked up a small number of times. The rearrangement uses TRBV21-1 and TRBJ1-1; the D call TRBD1 from the table was never checked on the DNA. TRBV21-1 is marked as a pseudogene. The CDR3 extends over 15 amino acids. Written as DNA, the CDR3 is TGTGCCAGCATATCCGGGTACAGGGGGAACACTGAAGCTTTCTTT. This codes for CASISGYRGNTEAFF.

A few counts support this clonotype. The CDR3: CASSQGGFEAFF. CDR3 DNA sequence: TGTGCCAGCTCGCAGGGGGGGTTTGAAGCTTTCTTT. V and J are TRBV18 and TRBJ1-1, with 7 bases matching TRBD1. Trimming took 6 bases from V and 7 from J; bases not matched to a gene: 5. Germline values: CDR1 KGHSH, CDR2 LQKENI. The CDR3 loop spans 12 amino acids.

This clonotype was counted a few times. This chain connects TRBV9 to TRBJ1-6; 8 bases map to TRBD1. After removal of 0 bases from V and 8 bases from J, the junction contained 13 bases not matched to a gene. CDR1 is SGDLS, CDR2 YYNGEE, per germline. The CDR3 has 18 residues. CDR3 nucleotides: TGTGCCAGCAGCGTAGGTTCGGGCAGGGGGCATGGATATTCACCCCTCCACTTT. Residues: CASSVGSGRGHGYSPLHF.

In this sample, this clonotype turned up a few times. The V and J genes are TRBV11-2 and TRBJ1-1; TRBD1 matches 7 bases. Germline CDR1 SGHAT, CDR2 FQNNGV. The junction had 3 bases not matched to a gene; V was cut back by 4 bases and J by 4 bases. This CDR3 is 13 amino acids long. The CDR3 loop reads CASSSGGITEAFF. The CDR3 DNA sequence: TGTGCCAGCAGCTCAGGGGGGATCACTGAAGCTTTCTTT.

This clonotype was recorded a few times. This chain's CDR3 is CASSYSWRLNTEAFF. In nucleotides, the CDR3 is TGTGCCAGCAGTTACTCGTGGCGGCTGAACACTGAAGCTTTCTTT. The chain joins TRBV6-5 to TRBJ1-1; D gene unclear. The CDR3 loop spans 15 amino acids. Trimming stripped 0 bases from V and 0 bases from J, with 8 bases between. Germline V gene sequence: CDR1 MNHEY, CDR2 SVGAGI.

This clonotype was detected only a few times. The chain combines TRBV7-9 with TRBJ1-2; D call uncertain. The CDR3 spans 14 residues. Trimming removed 5 bases at V and 4 bases at J, with 14 bases between. Germline CDR1 SEHNR, CDR2 FQNEAQ (reference sequence). This CDR3 is CASSPLAGSYGYTF. The CDR3 DNA sequence: TGTGCCAGCAGCCCTTTAGCTGGCTCCTATGGCTACACCTTC.

This clonotype was seen a handful of times. The chain couples TRBV6-5 to TRBJ2-5, with TRBD2 identical over 7 bases. Germline assignment: CDR1 MNHEY and CDR2 SVGAGI. The J segment lost 4 bases and the V segment lost 7 bases, leaving 0 bases of the junction unmatched. The length of the CDR3 is 11 residues. This chain's CDR3 is CASTGGETQYF. In nucleotides, the CDR3 is TGTGCCAGCACGGGGGGAGAGACCCAGTACTTC.

This sequence joins TRBV12-3 or TRBV12-4 and TRBJ2-5; D unresolved. V lost 7 bases, J lost 7 bases, and 16 bases lay in between. This CDR3 is 13 amino acids long. The CDR3: CASTPHPTSTQYF. The CDR3 bases are TGTGCCAGCACCCCCCACCCTACGTCGACCCAGTACTTC.

The V call is TRBV6-2 or TRBV6-3, the J call TRBJ2-5; 9 bases fit TRBD1. V shed 5 bases and J 4 bases; nucleotides not matched to a gene: 14. Germline V CDR1 and CDR2: MNHEY, SVGEGT. This CDR3 spans 17 amino acids. The CDR3 reads CASSTGQGILSRETQYF. The CDR3 DNA sequence: TGTGCCAGCAGTACCGGACAGGGGATATTGAGTAGAGAGACCCAGTACTTC.

In this sample, this clonotype turned up many times. The V and J genes are TRBV4-1 and TRBJ2-7; 7 positions match TRBD1. With V trimmed by 1 base and J by 1 base, 1 base remained unmatched. Germline loops: CDR1 MGHRA, CDR2 YSYEKL. The CDR3 runs to 14 residues. Written as DNA, the CDR3 is TGCGCCAGCAGCCAAGGCAGGGGGTCCTACGAGCAGTACTTC. It is translated as CASSQGRGSYEQYF.

This clonotype has more than one count but fewer than ten. The rearrangement links TRBV12-3 or TRBV12-4 to TRBJ2-5, with a possible D match to TRBD1 (6 bases). CDR3 length: 14 residues. V was cut by 7 bases and J by 2 bases, with 14 bases left in between. The CDR3 spells CASNREGEQETQYF. In DNA, the CDR3 is TGTGCCAGCAACCGCGAGGGGGAACAAGAGACCCAGTACTTC.

There are many counts of this clonotype. The chain uses TRBV4-1 and TRBJ2-4; no reliable D call. Germline V gene data show CDR1 as MGHRA and CDR2 as YSYEKL. V shed 4 bases and J shed 6 bases, with 16 bases lying between them. This CDR3 spans 15 amino acids. CDR3 amino acids: CASSRGTKSPNIQYF. Here the CDR3 DNA reads TGCGCCAGCAGCCGCGGCACGAAGAGCCCAAACATTCAGTACTTC.

The chain couples TRBV6-5 to TRBJ2-3; 11 bases align to TRBD2. In germline, CDR1 is MNHEY, CDR2 SVGAGI. The CDR3 is made up of 18 amino acids. The junction had 7 bases not matched to a gene; V was cut back by 0 bases and J by 2 bases. The CDR3 bases are TGTGCCAGCAGTTACTCGCTTCCTAGCGGGAGGATCACAGATACGCAGTATTTT. This translates into CASSYSLPSGRITDTQYF.

Many counts were recorded for this clonotype. This sequence joins TRBV5-1 and TRBJ2-5; D gene unclear. Germline V gene data show CDR1 as SGHRS and CDR2 as YFSETQ. The V and J ends lost 0 bases and 3 bases respectively, with 12 bases between them. The CDR3 totals 15 residues. The CDR3 loop is CASSLDAAGKETQYF. The CDR3 DNA reads TGCGCCAGCAGCTTGGATGCCGCTGGTAAAGAGACCCAGTACTTC.

The V gene is TRBV4-2, the J gene TRBJ1-6; no reliable D call. From germline, CDR1 is LGHNA and CDR2 YNFKEQ. V lost 0 bases to trimming and J lost 3 bases, with 15 bases between them. This CDR3 is built from 18 residues. The CDR3 DNA sequence: TGTGCCAGCAGCCAAGAGGTTCCGGGGATCAACTATAATTCACCCCTCCACTTT. Residues: CASSQEVPGINYNSPLHF.

The gene calls are TRBV5-1 and TRBJ1-4; TRBD1 agrees at 7 bases. Losses at the gene ends were 5 bases for V and 5 bases for J; bases not matched to a gene: 3. CDR3 length: 13 amino acids. From germline, CDR1 is SGHRS and CDR2 YFSETQ. CDR3 residues: CASRGQRNEKLFF. In DNA form, the CDR3 reads TGCGCCAGCAGGGGACAGCGAAATGAAAAACTGTTTTTT.

The rearrangement uses TRBV10-3 and TRBJ2-7; D gene unclear. This CDR3 has 13 residues. Between the trimmed V and J ends, which lost 0 bases and 4 bases, there was a span of 7 bases. Germline CDR1 is ENHRY and CDR2 is SYGVKD. CDR3 amino acids: CAISESPYYEQYV. The CDR3 coding sequence is TGTGCCATCAGTGAGTCCCCCTATTACGAGCAGTACGTC.